This TCR beta chain was profiled in a study of T cell responses to AZD1222 COVID-19 vaccine. The table came from immunoSEQ multiplex PCR; TCRdb's copy has only in-frame clones and leaves some out. The table shows approximately 64,000 clones, with under 95% occurring only once. Whole-study results and caveats: Most donors were white British, females outnumbered males, and clonal diversity was possibly underestimated. The study identified only a handful of AZD1222 recipients as seropositive at baseline. The study found vaccine-associated CD4 TCRs spanning spike, dominant at 160-218 and 743-854. Nearly half of spike-specific TCRs reportedly target variant regions that are unmutated in the B.1.351 and B.1.1.7 variants.

On this clone itself: The antigen is unknown.

Between the trimmed V and J ends, which lost 5 bases and 0 bases, there was a span of 16 bases. CDR1 is SEHNR, CDR2 FQNEAQ, per germline (reference sequence). The CDR3 extends over 16 amino acids. Sequencing used peripheral blood, obtained 28 days after the second dose of the MenACWY control vaccine. This sequence joins TRBV7-9 and TRBJ1-1, with D possibly TRBD1 on 5 matching bases. This sequence was found in an adult who received the MenACWY meningococcal vaccine as a control. The CDR3 is CASSDRRGRMNTEAFF. CDR3 in DNA: TGTGCCAGCAGCGACCGACGGGGACGGATGAACACTGAAGCTTTCTTT. The full variable domain, completed using reference TRBV7-9 and TRBJ1-1, is DTGVSQNPRHKITKRGQNVTFRCDPISEHNRLYWYRQTLGQGPEFLTYFQNEAQLEKSRLLSDRFSAERPKGSFSTLEIQRTEQGDSAMYLCASSDRRGRMNTEAFFGQGTRLTVV.